This T cell receptor beta chain was identified in a study of CD8 T cells in ankylosing spondylitis. TCRdb reanalysed the 5' RACE reads using MiXCR and keeps one entry per CDR3 protein. There are around 480,000 distinct CDR3 sequences in the sample; roughly a sixth occur only once, and around 0.92% lies in the top ten. Study results and limitations: Ankylosing spondylitis blood appeared to be characterized by a TCR beta motif of about 8 highly homologous variants. Significant enrichment of disease-linked clones was reportedly seen in matched ankylosing spondylitis synovial fluid. Some motif variants were previously reported in reactive arthritis synovial fluid and blood.

As for this clonotype: The target antigen is unknown.

The CDR3 contains 16 residues. Germline loops: CDR1 KGHDR, CDR2 SFDVKD. V shed 3 bases, J shed 4 bases, and the junction held 10 bases outside the gene matches. Sequences were obtained from blood, either unsorted or a sorted T cell fraction (not recorded which). This clonotype was sampled from a male donor with ankylosing spondylitis. V gene TRBV24-1 combines with J gene TRBJ2-7; 8 positions match TRBD1. The CDR3 DNA follows: TGTGCCACCAGTGATCCTGGACAGGGTGGGTCTTACGAGCAGTACTTC. As protein: CATSDPGQGGSYEQYF.